The entry that follows covers one T cell receptor beta chain sequence. Antigen: not known. This specimen comes from a study of multiple sclerosis patients with progressive multifocal leukoencephalopathy. Study findings and constraints: No common TRBV or TRBJ usage or pairing appeared at PML.

The data were produced by immunoSEQ multiplex PCR, yet TCRdb's version contains in-frame clones alone and is incomplete. Of more than 30,000 clones detected, 87% appear once; the ten largest clones hold 5.5% to 6.5%. Germline lookup yields CDR1 KGHSH and CDR2 LQKENI. The CDR3 length is 15 residues. With 5 bases removed from V and 3 bases from J, the gap between germline ends came to 13 bases. The sample's time point: time of PML onset. This rearrangement joins TRBV18 to TRBJ2-2; TRBD2 is a possible D gene (6 bases). The sample in question was PBMCs, obtained from a patient treated with natalizumab. This clonotype was obtained from a woman between 35 and 50 years old with progressive multifocal leukoencephalopathy. In nucleotides, the CDR3 is TGTGCCAGCTCAGCTGGACTACCTGACACCGGGGAGCTGTTTTTT. Translation: CASSAGLPDTGELFF.